The 2 T cell receptor beta chains below were found in one sample sequenced in a study of blood T cell repertoires in COVID-19. Method: immunoSEQ multiplex PCR; TCRdb's copy keeps in-frame clones and lacks some. The sample lists roughly 260,000 clones; 91% were seen once. Sequenced material: peripheral blood. Every receptor here comes from a person aged 18 to 35 with COVID-19, enrolled during active disease.

The chain has TRBV6-1 and TRBJ2-7; D gene uncertain. Germline V lookup: CDR1 MNHNS, CDR2 SASEGT. Deletions cut 1 base from V and 2 bases from J, with 12 bases between. This CDR3 region has 15 residues. This CDR3 reads CASSEELGSTYEQYF. The CDR3 DNA follows: TGTGCCAGCAGTGAAGAGTTGGGCAGTACCTACGAGCAGTACTTC.

The chain is built from TRBV7-8 and TRBJ2-5; D perhaps matches TRBD2 (5 bases). Trimming cost V 1 base and J 1 base, with 13 bases left between them. The length of the CDR3 is 16 residues. Germline V gene sequence: CDR1 SGHVS, CDR2 FQNEAQ. For the CDR3, the DNA is TGTGCCAGCAGCTTAGTGCCTAGCCTTGCCCAAGAGACCCAGTACTTC. This translates into CASSLVPSLAQETQYF.